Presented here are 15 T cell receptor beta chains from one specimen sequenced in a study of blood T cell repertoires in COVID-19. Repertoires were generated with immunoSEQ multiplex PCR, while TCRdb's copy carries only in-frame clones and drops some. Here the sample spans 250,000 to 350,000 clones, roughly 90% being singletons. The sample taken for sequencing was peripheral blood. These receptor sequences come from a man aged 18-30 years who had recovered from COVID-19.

CDR3 in amino acids: CASSPTVAKETQYF. The CDR3 DNA reads TGCGCCAGCAGCCCAACGGTAGCTAAAGAGACCCAGTACTTC. The chain has TRBV5-1 and TRBJ2-5; D call uncertain. The V end was cut by 4 bases, the J end by 3 bases, with 13 bases between. The CDR3 extends over 14 amino acids. Germline CDR1 reads SGHRS; CDR2 reads YFSETQ.

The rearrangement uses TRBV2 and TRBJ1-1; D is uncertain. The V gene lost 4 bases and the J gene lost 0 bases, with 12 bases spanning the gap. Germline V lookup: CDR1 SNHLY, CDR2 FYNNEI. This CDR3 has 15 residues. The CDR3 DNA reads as TGTGCCAGCAGTGTACGCGGGGAGATGAACACTGAAGCTTTCTTT. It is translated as CASSVRGEMNTEAFF.

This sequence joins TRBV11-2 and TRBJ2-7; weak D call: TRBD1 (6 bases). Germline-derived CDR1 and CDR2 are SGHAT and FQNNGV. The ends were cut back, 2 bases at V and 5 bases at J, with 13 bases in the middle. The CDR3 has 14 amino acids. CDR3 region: CASSLQDRFHEQYF. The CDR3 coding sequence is TGTGCCAGCAGCTTACAAGACAGGTTCCACGAGCAGTACTTC.

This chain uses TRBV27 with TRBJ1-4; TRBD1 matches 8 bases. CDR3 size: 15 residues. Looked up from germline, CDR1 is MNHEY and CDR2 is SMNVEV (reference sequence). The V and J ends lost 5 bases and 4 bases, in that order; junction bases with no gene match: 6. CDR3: CASSTPQGGNEKLFF. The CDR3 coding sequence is TGTGCCAGCAGTACGCCACAGGGGGGTAATGAAAAACTGTTTTTT.

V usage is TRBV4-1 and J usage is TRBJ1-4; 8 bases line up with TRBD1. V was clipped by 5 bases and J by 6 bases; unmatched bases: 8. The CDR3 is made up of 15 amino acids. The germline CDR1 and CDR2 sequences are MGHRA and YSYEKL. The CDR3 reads CASSERQGRHEKLFF. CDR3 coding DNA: TGCGCCAGCAGCGAAAGACAGGGGAGACATGAAAAACTGTTTTTT.

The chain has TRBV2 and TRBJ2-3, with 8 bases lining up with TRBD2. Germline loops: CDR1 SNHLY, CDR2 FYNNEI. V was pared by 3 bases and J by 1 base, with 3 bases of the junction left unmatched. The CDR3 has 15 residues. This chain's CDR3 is CASSDPAGGTDTQYF. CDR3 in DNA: TGTGCCAGCAGTGACCCAGCGGGGGGCACAGATACGCAGTATTTT.

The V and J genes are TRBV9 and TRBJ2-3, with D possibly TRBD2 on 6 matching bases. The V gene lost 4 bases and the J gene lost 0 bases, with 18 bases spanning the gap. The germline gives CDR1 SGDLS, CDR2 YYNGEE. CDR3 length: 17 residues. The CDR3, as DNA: TGTGCCAGCAGCACCGCCTATGGCGGGGCTAGCACAGATACGCAGTATTTT. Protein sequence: CASSTAYGGASTDTQYF.

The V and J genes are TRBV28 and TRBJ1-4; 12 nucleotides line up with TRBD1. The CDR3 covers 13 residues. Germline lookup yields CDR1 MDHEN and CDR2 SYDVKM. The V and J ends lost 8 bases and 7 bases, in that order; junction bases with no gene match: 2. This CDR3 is CASGTGGSEKLFF. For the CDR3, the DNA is TGTGCCAGCGGGACAGGGGGCAGTGAAAAACTGTTTTTT.

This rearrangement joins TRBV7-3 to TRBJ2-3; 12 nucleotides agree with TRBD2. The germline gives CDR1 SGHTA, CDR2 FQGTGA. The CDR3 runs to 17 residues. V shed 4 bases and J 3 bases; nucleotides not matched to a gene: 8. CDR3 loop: CASSSRLAGDMTDTQYF. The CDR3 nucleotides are TGTGCCAGCAGCTCGAGACTAGCGGGAGATATGACAGATACGCAGTATTTT.

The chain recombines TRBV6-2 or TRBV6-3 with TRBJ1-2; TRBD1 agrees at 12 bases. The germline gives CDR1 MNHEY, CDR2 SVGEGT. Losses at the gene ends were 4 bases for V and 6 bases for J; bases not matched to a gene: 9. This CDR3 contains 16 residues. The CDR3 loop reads CASSSRPGQGANGYTF. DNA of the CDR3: TGTGCCAGCAGTTCCCGGCCGGGACAGGGGGCGAATGGCTACACCTTC.

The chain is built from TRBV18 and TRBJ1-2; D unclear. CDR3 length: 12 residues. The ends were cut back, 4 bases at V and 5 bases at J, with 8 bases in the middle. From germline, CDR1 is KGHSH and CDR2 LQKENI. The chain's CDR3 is CASSLEFYGYTF. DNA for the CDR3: TGTGCCAGCTCACTGGAGTTTTATGGCTACACCTTC. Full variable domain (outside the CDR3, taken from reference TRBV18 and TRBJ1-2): NAGVMQNPRHLVRRRGQEARLRCSPMKGHSHVYWYRQLPEEGLKFMVYLQKENIIDESGMPKERFSAEFPKEGPSILRIQQVVRGDSAAYFCASSLEFYGYTFGSGTRLTVV.

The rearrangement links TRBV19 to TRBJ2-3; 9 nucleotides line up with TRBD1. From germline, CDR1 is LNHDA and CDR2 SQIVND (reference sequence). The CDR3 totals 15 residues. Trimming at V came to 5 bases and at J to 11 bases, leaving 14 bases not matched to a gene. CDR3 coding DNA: TGTGCCAGTAGTCCCCCCGGACAGGGGTACAGGGAGCAGTATTTT. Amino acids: CASSPPGQGYREQYF.

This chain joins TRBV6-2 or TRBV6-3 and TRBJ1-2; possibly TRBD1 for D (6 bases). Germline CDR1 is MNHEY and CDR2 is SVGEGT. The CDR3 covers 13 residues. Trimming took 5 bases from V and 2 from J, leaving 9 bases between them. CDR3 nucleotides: TGTGCCAGCAGTATAACAGGGAACTATGGCTACACCTTC. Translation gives CASSITGNYGYTF.

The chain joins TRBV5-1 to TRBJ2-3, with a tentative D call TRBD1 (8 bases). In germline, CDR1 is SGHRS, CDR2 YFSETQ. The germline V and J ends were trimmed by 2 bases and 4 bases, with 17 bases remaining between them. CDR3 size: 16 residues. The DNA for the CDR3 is TGCGCCAGCAGCTTTGGACAGGGAGGGGGTCCAGATACGCAGTATTTT. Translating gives CASSFGQGGGPDTQYF.

The CDR3 sequence: CASSPSGSYNEQFF. The CDR3 DNA follows: TGTGCCAGCAGCCCCTCGGGGTCTTACAATGAGCAGTTCTTC. The chain is built from TRBV13 and TRBJ2-1; maybe TRBD2 (5 bases). The CDR3 runs to 14 residues. Trimming removed 5 bases at V and 4 bases at J, with 12 bases between. Germline V lookup: CDR1 PRHDT, CDR2 FYEKMQ (reference sequence).